Listed here are 10 T cell receptor beta chains from one sample, sequenced in a study of blood T cells in healthy people across ages (dated by TCRdb to about 2015). Library preparation was by 5' RACE. Sequenced using an Illumina HiSeq 2500. A second roughly 6 to 12 cycle PCR used a sample-barcoded 5' primer and a J-beta primer mix. TCRdb reworked the public reads: Q25 trimming with fastp, MiXCR clone assembly, productive beta chains retained. A single entry per CDR3 protein holds the most common genes and DNA from its merged rows. The sample table holds about 730,000 distinct CDR3 sequences, of which 43% were seen once. The top ten clonotypes cover 20% to 25% of the sample. Input material: blood. These receptors all stem from a woman in her fifties or sixties in good health.

This rearrangement joins TRBV20-1 to TRBJ2-7; D gene ambiguous. The DNA end is a closer match to TRBJ2-5, so the J assignment may be wrong. CDR1 and CDR2 (germline): DFQATT, SNEGSKA (reference sequence). This CDR3 spans 12 amino acids. The CDR3 loop reads CSARDAQETQYF. The DNA of the CDR3 is TGCAGTGCTAGAGATGCTCAAGAGACCCAGTACTTC.

As regards this clonotype: The junction shows a germline mismatch at one end, possibly a read error. The CDR3 loop reads CAGSLVLAWETDTQYF. As DNA, the CDR3 is TGTGCCGGCAGTTTGGTACTAGCGTGGGAAACAGATACGCAGTATTTT. The chain recombines TRBV12-3 or TRBV12-4 with TRBJ2-3; TRBD2 matches 7 bases. This CDR3 region has 16 residues.

This clonotype was seen a single time. The rearrangement links TRBV3-1 to TRBJ2-7; D gene unclear. The J call may be in error: the DNA end matches TRBJ2-4 better. CDR3 length: 14 residues. Germline loops: CDR1 LGHDT, CDR2 YNNKEL (reference sequence). CDR3 loop: CASSRVVGKNIQYF. CDR3 nucleotide sequence: TGTGCCAGCAGCCGCGTCGTTGGCAAAAACATTCAGTACTTC.

The CDR3 sequence is CASNEWGATEAFF. CDR3 DNA sequence: TGTGCCAGCAACGAGTGGGGGGCCACTGAAGCTTTCTTT. V usage is TRBV7-2 and J usage is TRBJ1-1, with a tentative D call TRBD1 (6 bases). Trimming cost V 7 bases and J 4 bases, with 13 bases left between them. In germline, CDR1 is SGHTA, CDR2 FQGNSA. The CDR3 has 13 amino acids.

This clonotype showed up just a few times. The genes are TRBV7-2 and TRBJ2-6; D ambiguous. Germline V gene data show CDR1 as SGHTA and CDR2 as FQGNSA. Trimming stripped 4 bases from V and 4 bases from J, with 11 bases between. The CDR3 length is 15 residues. DNA for the CDR3: TGTGCCAGCAGCTCCCTTTACACCGGGGCCAACGTCCTGACTTTC. Encoded protein: CASSSLYTGANVLTF.

The J gene is TRBJ2-3, the V gene TRBV4-2; 10 bases line up with TRBD2. The CDR3 loop spans 17 amino acids. With 0 bases clipped from V and 4 bases from J, the junction kept 7 bases outside the gene matches. Per germline, CDR1 LGHNA and CDR2 YNFKEQ. The CDR3, as DNA: TGTGCCAGCAGCCAAGACCCCCTAGCGGGAGAAGCAGATACGCAGTATTTT. Encoded protein: CASSQDPLAGEADTQYF.

This clonotype was picked up a small number of times. The chain couples TRBV11-3 to TRBJ2-1; maybe TRBD2 (5 bases). This CDR3 has 14 amino acids. The germline V and J ends were trimmed by 4 bases and 5 bases, with 12 bases remaining between them. Germline V CDR1 and CDR2: SGHNT, YENEEA. The CDR3 protein is CASSSAGLNNEQFF. The CDR3 DNA sequence: TGTGCCAGCAGCTCTGCGGGTCTAAACAATGAGCAGTTCTTC.

This clonotype was seen many times. V and J are TRBV4-2 and TRBJ2-7, with TRBD1 identical over 9 bases. The germline gives CDR1 LGHNA, CDR2 YNFKEQ. This CDR3 is built from 15 residues. Trimming cost V 1 base and J 3 bases; bases outside gene matches: 4. CDR3 in DNA: TGTGCCAGCAGCCAAGGACAGGGGGGGGACTACGAGCAGTACTTC. The encoded protein is CASSQGQGGDYEQYF.

This clonotype has only a few counts. The CDR3 sequence is CSAPRSGGNSPLHF. Here the CDR3 DNA reads TGCAGTGCTCCTAGAAGTGGCGGTAATTCACCCCTCCACTTT. The rearrangement uses TRBV20-1 and TRBJ1-6; D unclear. From germline, CDR1 is DFQATT and CDR2 SNEGSKA (reference sequence). Trimming stripped 5 bases from V and 6 bases from J, with 14 bases between. This CDR3 comprises 14 residues.

This clonotype was found a few times. The rearrangement links TRBV4-2 to TRBJ2-3, with D possibly TRBD2 on 5 matching bases. Trimming cost V 0 bases and J 0 bases, with 10 bases left between them. CDR1 and CDR2 from the germline V gene are LGHNA and YNFKEQ. This CDR3 is 16 amino acids long. In DNA form, the CDR3 reads TGTGCCAGCAGCCAAGATAGACGGACTAGCACAGATACGCAGTATTTT. It yields the protein CASSQDRRTSTDTQYF.